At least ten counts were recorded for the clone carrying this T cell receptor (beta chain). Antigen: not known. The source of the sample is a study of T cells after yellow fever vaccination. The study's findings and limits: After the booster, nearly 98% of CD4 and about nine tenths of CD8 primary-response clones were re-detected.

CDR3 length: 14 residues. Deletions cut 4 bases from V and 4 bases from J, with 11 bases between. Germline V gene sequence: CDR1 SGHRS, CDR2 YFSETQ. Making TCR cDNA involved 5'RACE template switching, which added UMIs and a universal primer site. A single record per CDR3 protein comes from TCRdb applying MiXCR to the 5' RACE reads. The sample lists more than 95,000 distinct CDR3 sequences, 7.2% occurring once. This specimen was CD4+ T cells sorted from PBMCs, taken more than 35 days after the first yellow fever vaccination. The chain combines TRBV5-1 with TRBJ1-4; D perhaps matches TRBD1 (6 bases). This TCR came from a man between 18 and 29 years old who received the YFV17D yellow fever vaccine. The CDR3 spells CASSRGLGNEKLFF. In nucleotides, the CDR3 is TGCGCCAGCAGCCGGGGGCTGGGTAATGAAAAACTGTTTTTT.